The subject of this entry is one T cell receptor beta chain. Its antigen specificity is not known. Per-base qualities were not stored, and no clone one base away is much larger. The data belong to a study of T cells in Graves' hyperthyroidism and ophthalmopathy (dated by TCRdb to the late 2010s). Study-level background: Peripheral blood was collected at initial diagnosis, before any treatment. A discovery cohort of 95 to 100 patients, approximately 45 with Graves' ophthalmopathy and 57 with stable Graves' hyperthyroidism, was used to find distinguishing TCR V-J signatures. Whether ophthalmopathy could be predicted prospectively was tested in an independent validation cohort made up of fewer than 20 hyperthyroidism patients plus 17 patients who later progressed to ophthalmopathy. The approximately 100 discovery patients were randomly divided into training and test sets at a 7:3 ratio. Thyroid tissue and blood T-cell repertoires from six Graves' hyperthyroidism patients were also compared in the study. After blood sampling, hyperthyroidism patients were treated with methimazole at a starting dose of 30 mg daily, and ophthalmopathy patients were treated with high-dose intravenous methylprednisolone. TCR Vbeta CDR3 sequencing of fewer than 150 peripheral blood samples (roughly 41 ophthalmopathy, roughly 74 hyperthyroidism and around 17 progressor patients) is reported in the paper. Overall study results and their limits: Ophthalmopathy was separated from stable hyperthyroidism by a 13 V-J signature model, with approximately 85% sensitivity and roughly 84% specificity obtained in cross-validation and 80%/75% obtained in testing. Most expanded thyroid clonotypes (frequency above 0.001) were also detected in blood, a finding suggesting that blood repertoires may reflect thyroid immune responses. During validation, the model predicted progression to ophthalmopathy a median of approximately 6.5 months ahead of onset, with almost 71% sensitivity and more than 72% specificity. No statistical method was used to set the sample size in advance, and investigators knew the group allocation.

Deletion took 2 bases off V and 0 bases off J, with a span of 15 bases between the germline ends. CDR1 and CDR2 were assigned from the germline V gene (reference sequence) as SEHNR and FQNEAQ. The CDR3 measures 17 amino acids from cysteine to phenylalanine. The DNA shown is the 51-base CDR3, in frame from base 1. TCR beta CDR3 regions were amplified from RNA transcripts. A first-round RT-PCR of the TCR CDR3 used the HTBI primer set with the Qiagen OneStep RT-PCR kit. A second multiplex PCR round built the libraries, followed by size selection and purification. The libraries were sequenced on an Illumina HiSeq2000 using paired-end 100 bp reads. In the original analysis: Raw data were processed with SOAPnuke, discarding reads with adapters, uncalled bases, mean Phred below 15, or no exact constant-primer or identifier match. High-quality paired reads were merged using COPE v1.2.5, and each unique nucleotide sequence was defined as a clonotype. Clonotypes were aligned to IMGT TRBV, TRBD and TRBJ reference segments using MiTCR v1.1. Only V-J combinations with frequency above 0.0001, covering 99% to 99.2% of repertoires, were analysed. The TCS score was defined as the ratio of F50 (clonal expansion) to E x V (chaos), calculated using BLOSUM62-based TCRdist between CDR3 peptides within each V-J. Welch's t-statistics and random forest reduced just over 500 V-J features to 10 to 15, which were used in a naive Bayes classifier (R e1071). TCRdb reprocessing: public reads trimmed at Q25 with fastp, clones called with MiXCR, in-frame beta chains kept. A single entry per CDR3 protein holds the most common genes and DNA from its merged rows. These V and J calls rely on TCRdb rather than the paper's analysis. The sample table lists around 580,000 distinct CDR3 sequences, 16% of them with a count of one. Approximately 20% of the sample lies in the top ten.

Stable Graves' hyperthyroidism was defined as no progression to ophthalmopathy during 18 months of follow-up. Hyperthyroidism patients were newly diagnosed, with disease duration under 2 months, and aged 18 to 65 years. Any patient with an uncontrolled infection, another autoimmune disease, pregnancy or lactation was excluded. Diagnoses were based on clinical symptoms, serum thyroxine and TRAb, thyroid ultrasound and orbital computed tomography. Ficoll-Paque density gradient centrifugation was used to isolate PBMCs from about 10 ml of fresh peripheral blood. Trizol reagent was used to extract total RNA, and RNA quality was then checked on an Agilent 2100 Bioanalyzer.

The sample was blood. The sequence was obtained from a woman under 30 with Graves' hyperthyroidism. The V gene is TRBV7-9 and the J gene is TRBJ2-3, with a tentative D gene TRBD2 over 6 matching bases. The bases are TGTGCCAGCAGCTTACGTCGGGGGATGTCTAGCACAGATACGCAGTATTTT. The encoded protein is CASSLRRGMSSTDTQYF.